Sequencing of this T cell receptor beta chain was carried out in a study of Ad26.COV2.S vaccination and SARS-CoV-2 variants. Whole-study results and caveats: There was a possibility that the TCR breadth and depth analyses underestimated total T cell responses.

Sequencing used immunoSEQ multiplex PCR; TCRdb keeps in-frame clones, though not all of them. This sample has nearly 400,000 clones, with approximately 91% found just once. Trimming removed 8 bases at V and 0 bases at J, with 8 bases between. The CDR3 consists of 13 residues. On this clone itself: Its antigen remains unidentified.

Treatment: roughly 19 received Ad26.COV2.S at low or high dose, single or two shots; about 5 received placebo; per-sample allocation not given. It was on day 63 after the first vaccine or placebo injection that samples were taken. Whoever gave the sample was an adult aged 18-55 years in Boston. Wuhan-strain SARS-CoV-2 spike was expressed by the Ad26 vector that made up the vaccine. The sequence came from a person aged 18-60 years who received the Ad26.COV2.S COVID-19 vaccine or a placebo. The J gene is TRBJ1-5, the V gene TRBV12-3 or TRBV12-4, with D unclear. The sequencing used peripheral blood, collected in a trial of Ad26.COV2.S vaccine versus placebo. The DNA of the CDR3 is TGTGCCAGCCAAGCAGATAGCAATCAGCCCCAGCATTTT. Amino acids: CASQADSNQPQHF.